This T cell receptor (beta chain) comes out of a study of T cells in localized non-small cell lung cancer. Study-level points and caveats: Adjacent uninvolved lung had the highest clonality, suggesting focused antigen responses. Because researchers sequenced only one region of the tumor, heterogeneity is still possible.

This clone was recorded a few times. Antigen specificity is unknown. The repertoire was sequenced with immunoSEQ multiplex PCR; TCRdb's copy has only in-frame clones and lacks some. The sample carries roughly 26,000 clones, about 85% recorded once. The germline V and J ends were trimmed by 5 bases and 9 bases, with 15 bases remaining between them. CDR1 is SGHRS, CDR2 YFSETQ, per germline. This CDR3 has 14 residues. The rearrangement joins TRBV5-1 to TRBJ1-6; D possibly corresponds to TRBD1 (6 bases). The source material was peripheral blood, sampled before any cancer treatment. This sequence originates from an older female donor with stage II squamous cell lung carcinoma. Here the CDR3 reads CASSFGGPPSPLHF. CDR3 DNA: TGCGCCAGCAGTTTCGGGGGGCCTCCTTCACCCCTCCACTTT.